Sequencing of this T cell receptor beta chain was carried out in a study of blood T cell repertoires in COVID-19. Study-level information: The samples span acute and convalescent COVID-19 from the United States, Italy and Spain. T cells, B-cell-depleted T cells, or PBMCs supplied cDNA or gDNA.

How the authors handled the data: Amplification with reference gene primers provided the estimates of nucleated cell counts. Profiled with immunoSEQ multiplex PCR; TCRdb holds only in-frame clones, not every one. D and trimming were read from the DNA, whereas the V and J calls and clone size are those reported in that table. The sample contains under 150,000 clones, more than 75% of which appear only once. CDR1 and CDR2 from the germline V gene are LNHDA and SQIVND (reference sequence). The trim removed 6 bases at V and 4 bases at J, leaving 1 base unmatched. The CDR3 extends over 12 amino acids. Sequencing used peripheral blood. The sequence was obtained from an elderly man with acute or convalescent COVID-19. This chain links TRBV19 with TRBJ2-5; 8 bases are a match to TRBD2. The CDR3 DNA reads TGTGCCAGTAGGGCGGGGGGAGAGACCCAGTACTTC. It specifies CASRAGGETQYF.